This T cell receptor (beta chain) was retrieved from a study of T cells expressing NK-cell markers (dated by TCRdb to the early 2020s). Turning to the overall study: Three sorted T-cell subsets (CD3+CD56+NKG2C+, CD3+CD56+NKG2C- and CD3+CD56-NKG2C+) from fewer than 10 donors had their TCR beta-chain repertoires profiled. Of the eight sequenced donors, seven were found to be HCMV-seropositive and one was found to be HCMV-seronegative. The study sequenced eight donors, all healthy volunteers chosen at random: three men and five women. Sequencing of the libraries produced 2 x 150 bp reads on Illumina HiSeq 2000/2500, MiSeq or NextSeq. What the work shows at the level of the full study, not this receptor alone: In a handful of donors, the dominant CD3+CD56+NKG2C+ clonotypes were found to rank among the top 10 CD8+ clonotypes and to make up about 1.0-7.5% of CD8+ T cells. Whether the expanded NKG2C-expressing T cell clones were specific for HCMV antigens remained unclear. Those dominant clonotypes were again the most abundant among CD3+CD56-NKG2C+ cells in a few donors, at about 28.3-60.1%.

A note on this clonotype: Its target antigen remains unknown.

There are 16 amino acids in the CDR3, from cysteine to phenylalanine inclusive. The DNA is unrecorded. As encoded in the germline V gene, CDR1 is LGHNA while CDR2 is YNFKEQ. To determine HCMV serostatus, a commercial ELISA kit was used to detect HCMV-specific IgG in serum. Peripheral blood mononuclear cells were isolated from blood by Ficoll density gradient centrifugation. Instrument on record: Illumina HiSeq 2000. The TCR beta cDNA libraries were made using 5'RACE template switching, a step that added both a universal primer site and unique molecular identifiers. cDNA synthesis was primed from the TCR beta constant segment, followed by two successive PCR amplification steps. The study's own analysis went as follows. MIGEC was used to demultiplex reads and group reads by UMI, and MiTCR was used to assemble and quantify clonotypes. Only TCR cDNA sequences supported by at least two reads were kept to exclude erroneous sequences. The tcR package was used for downstream repertoire analysis, with clonotypes matched between fractions based on CDR3 nucleotide sequence plus V segment. VDJmatch was used to annotate antigen specificity against VDJdb, with one amino acid substitution in CDR3 allowed. TCRdb reprocessed the reads into one record per CDR3 protein sequence, lacking DNA. V and J calls and clone size were set by TCRdb, not the authors. The table of this sample itemizes 500,000 to 600,000 distinct CDR3 sequences. Around 4% of the sample is taken by the ten largest.

The TCR originated in a man aged 18 to 29 in good health. Donor details come from another sample of the same person, matched by shared clones. The sample was blood T cells: a sorted CD56 or NKG2C T cell subset, CD4+ or CD8+ T cells, or bulk PBMC T cells (not recorded which). In this chain, TRBV4-2 is recombined with TRBJ1-2; no DNA is available, so the TRBD1 call from TCRdb remains unchecked. The CDR3: CASSQDIRDRGYGYTF.